This TCR beta chain derives from a study of tumor-infiltrating lymphocytes in primary liver carcinoma. The CDR3 covers 14 residues. The germline CDR1 and CDR2 sequences are MNHNY and SVGAGI (reference sequence). The authors made TCR beta cDNA from around 500 ng total RNA with a constant-region primer. Researchers made the TCR beta libraries by running three nested multiplex PCR rounds with slightly modified ARM-PCR. Investigators reported that the first two PCR rounds, at 10 to 11 cycles each, used TRBV1-TRBV30 forward primers with a C-beta reverse primer. Each CDR3 protein is one row after TCRdb ran MiXCR on the multiplex PCR reads. This sample has roughly 120,000 distinct CDR3 sequences, with 64% found just once. The source material, roughly 18-33 mg of unsorted bulk tissue, was used to co-extract RNA and DNA.

The rearrangement joins TRBV6-6 to TRBJ1-2; D possibly corresponds to TRBD1 (5 bases). This TCR was recovered from a woman aged 55-69 years with primary liver carcinoma and hepatitis B virus infection. Sequenced sample: liver tumor tissue from sampling region 3. Subset noted: tumor region T3, left-lateral pole. This CDR3 is CDGSYSTADYGYTF. CDR3 in DNA: TGTGACGGCAGTTACTCGACAGCTGACTATGGCTACACCTTC.